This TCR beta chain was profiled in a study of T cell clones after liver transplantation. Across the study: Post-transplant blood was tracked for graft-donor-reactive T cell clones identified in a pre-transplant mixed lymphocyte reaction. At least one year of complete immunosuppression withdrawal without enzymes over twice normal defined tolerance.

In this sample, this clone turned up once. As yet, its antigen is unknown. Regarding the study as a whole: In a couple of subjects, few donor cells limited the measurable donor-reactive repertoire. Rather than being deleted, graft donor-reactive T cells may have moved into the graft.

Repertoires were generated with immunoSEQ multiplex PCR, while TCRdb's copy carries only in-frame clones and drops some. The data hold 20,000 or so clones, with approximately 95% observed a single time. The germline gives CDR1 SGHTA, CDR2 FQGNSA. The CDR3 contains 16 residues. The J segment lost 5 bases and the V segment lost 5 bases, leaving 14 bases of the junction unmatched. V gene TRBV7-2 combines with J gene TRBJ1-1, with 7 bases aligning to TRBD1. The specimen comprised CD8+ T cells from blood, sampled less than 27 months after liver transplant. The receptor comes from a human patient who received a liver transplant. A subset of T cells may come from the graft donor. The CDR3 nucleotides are TGTGCCAGCAGCCCAGTGGGGCAGGGGGGAATGACTGAAGCTTTCTTT. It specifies CASSPVGQGGMTEAFF. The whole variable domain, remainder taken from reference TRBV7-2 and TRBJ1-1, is GAGVSQSPSNKVTEKGKDVELRCDPISGHTALYWYRQSLGQGLEFLIYFQGNSAPDKSGLPSDRFSAERTGGSVSTLTIQRTQQEDSAVYLCASSPVGQGGMTEAFFGQGTRLTVV.